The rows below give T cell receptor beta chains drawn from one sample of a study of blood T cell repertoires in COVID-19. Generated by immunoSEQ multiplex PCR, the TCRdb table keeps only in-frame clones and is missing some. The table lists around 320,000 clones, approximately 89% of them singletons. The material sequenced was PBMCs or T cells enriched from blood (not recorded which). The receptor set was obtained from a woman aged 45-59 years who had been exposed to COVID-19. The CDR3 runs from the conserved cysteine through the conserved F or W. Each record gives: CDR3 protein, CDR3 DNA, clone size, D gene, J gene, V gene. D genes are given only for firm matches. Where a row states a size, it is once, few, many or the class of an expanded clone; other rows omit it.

CASSQSLALNGETQYF,TGTGCCAGCAGCCAGTCACTAGCGTTAAATGGAGAGACCCAGTACTTC,once,TRBD2,TRBJ2-5,TRBV3-1/TRBV3-2
CASSQLPGNQPQHF,TGTGCCAGCAGCCAATTACCAGGGAATCAGCCCCAGCATTTT,NA,NA,TRBJ1-5,TRBV3-1/TRBV3-2
CASSIGGNQPQHF,TGTGCCAGTAGTATTGGGGGGAATCAGCCCCAGCATTTT,NA,NA,TRBJ1-5,TRBV19
CASSPTGGNYGYTF,TGCGCCAGCAGCCCCACAGGTGGTAACTATGGCTACACCTTC,NA,NA,TRBJ1-2,TRBV5-1
CASSQTGTYSYEQYF,TGCGCCAGCAGCCAAACCGGGACATACTCCTACGAGCAGTACTTC,NA,NA,TRBJ2-7,TRBV4-1
CASHDHRGSNQPQHF,TGTGCCAGTCACGACCACCGGGGAAGCAATCAGCCCCAGCATTTT,NA,NA,TRBJ1-5,TRBV19
CASSQEVEIYGYTF,TGCGCCAGCAGCCAAGAGGTCGAGATCTATGGCTACACCTTC,once,NA,TRBJ1-2,TRBV4-1
CASSLTGGNQPQHF,TGTGCCAGCAGTTTAACAGGGGGAAATCAGCCCCAGCATTTT,NA,TRBD1,TRBJ1-5,TRBV28
CSVGGGETQYF,TGCAGTGTCGGGGGAGGAGAGACCCAGTACTTC,NA,NA,TRBJ2-5,TRBV20-1
CASRETGGLHYNEQFF,TGTGCCAGCAGAGAAACAGGGGGCCTTCACTACAATGAGCAGTTCTTC,NA,TRBD1,TRBJ2-1,TRBV2